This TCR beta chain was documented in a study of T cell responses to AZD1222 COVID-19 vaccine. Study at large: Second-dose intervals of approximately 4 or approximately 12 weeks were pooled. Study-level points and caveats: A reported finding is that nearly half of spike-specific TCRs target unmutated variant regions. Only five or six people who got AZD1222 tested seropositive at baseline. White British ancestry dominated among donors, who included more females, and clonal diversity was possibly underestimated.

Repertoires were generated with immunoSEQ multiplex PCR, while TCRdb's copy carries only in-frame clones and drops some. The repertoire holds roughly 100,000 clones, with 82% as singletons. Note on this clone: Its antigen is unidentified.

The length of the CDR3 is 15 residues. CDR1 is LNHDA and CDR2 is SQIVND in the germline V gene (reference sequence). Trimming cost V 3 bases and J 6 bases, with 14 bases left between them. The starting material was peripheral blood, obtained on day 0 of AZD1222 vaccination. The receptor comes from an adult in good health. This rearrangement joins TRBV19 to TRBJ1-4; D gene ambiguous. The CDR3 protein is CASSIERARDEKLFF. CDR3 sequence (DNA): TGTGCCAGTAGTATCGAGAGGGCGAGGGATGAAAAACTGTTTTTT.